These T cell receptor beta chains were read from a single sample in a study of cytomegalovirus exposure and HLA in healthy donors. Some clones are missing from TCRdb's copy, which holds only in-frame ones; the method was immunoSEQ multiplex PCR. The repertoire consists of over 150,000 clones, with 70% to 80% occurring once and the leading ten covering 2% to 2.5%. Input material: PBMCs. Every receptor here comes from a man aged 40-49 years in good health and CMV-seronegative. The CDR3 runs from the conserved cysteine through the conserved F or W. D genes are given only for firm matches. Some rows mark clone size as missing; the rest say once, few, many or name a class of expanded clone.

J | size | V | D | CDR3 | DNA
TRBJ2-7 | NA | TRBV25-1 | TRBD1 | CASSEVPEQGGYEQYF | TGTGCCAGCAGTGAAGTGCCGGAACAGGGGGGTTACGAGCAGTACTTC
TRBJ1-2 | NA | TRBV5-1 | TRBD1 | CASSPGQGSYGYTF | TGCGCCAGCAGCCCTGGACAGGGGAGTTATGGCTACACCTTC
TRBJ2-5 | NA | TRBV28 | NA | CASSLSQETQYF | TGTGCCAGCAGTTTATCACAAGAGACCCAGTACTTC
TRBJ2-7 | NA | TRBV19 | TRBD2 | CASRHGTSYEQYF | TGTGCCAGTAGGCACGGGACTAGTTACGAGCAGTACTTC
TRBJ1-2 | once | TRBV28 | NA | CASSSTGSNYGYTF | TGTGCCAGCAGTTCGACAGGTTCTAACTATGGCTACACCTTC
TRBJ2-6 | NA | TRBV9 | TRBD2 | CASSPRSGRAAGANVLTF | TGTGCCAGCAGCCCCCGTAGCGGGAGGGCGGCTGGGGCCAACGTCCTGACTTTC
TRBJ2-5 | NA | TRBV5-4 | NA | CASSPIGGETQYF | TGTGCCAGCAGCCCTATCGGCGGGGAGACCCAGTACTTC
TRBJ2-2 | NA | TRBV19 | NA | CASEWGAGELFF | TGTGCCAGCGAATGGGGAGCCGGGGAGCTGTTTTTT
TRBJ2-7 | NA | TRBV6-1 | NA | CASSYDRIYEQYF | TGTGCCAGCAGTTATGACAGAATCTACGAGCAGTACTTC
TRBJ2-7 | NA | TRBV5-1 | NA | CASSLGLKSAYEQYF | TGCGCCAGCAGCTTGGGACTCAAAAGCGCCTACGAGCAGTACTTC
TRBJ1-1 | few | TRBV11-2 | NA | CASSSPGGGVWEAFF | TGTGCCAGCAGCTCCCCCGGGGGAGGGGTGTGGGAAGCTTTCTTT
TRBJ2-7 | NA | TRBV29-1 | NA | CSVRMGREQYF | TGCAGCGTTCGAATGGGGCGCGAGCAGTACTTC
TRBJ1-2 | NA | TRBV9 | NA | CASSVDADYGYTF | TGTGCCAGCAGCGTAGATGCAGACTATGGCTACACCTTC
TRBJ2-1 | NA | TRBV7-9 | NA | CSSSLVGETAVGKFF | TGTTCCAGCAGCTTAGTCGGGGAAACGGCTGTAGGGAAGTTCTTC
TRBJ1-3 | NA | TRBV6-1 | NA | CASSPRADHRNTIYF | TGTGCCAGCAGTCCGCGGGCGGATCATAGAAACACCATATATTTT
TRBJ2-7 | NA | TRBV5-4 | NA | CASSLPSRSYEQYF | TGTGCCAGCAGCTTGCCCAGCAGGTCCTACGAGCAGTACTTC
TRBJ2-1 | NA | TRBV7-9 | TRBD2 | CASSWMTSDNEQFF | TGTGCCAGCAGCTGGATGACTAGCGACAATGAGCAGTTCTTC
TRBJ2-7 | NA | TRBV6-6 | NA | CASSYRRDRVEQYF | TGTGCCAGCAGTTACCGGAGGGACCGCGTAGAGCAGTACTTC
TRBJ1-5 | few | TRBV7-9 | TRBD1 | CSSSQGDLQPQHF | TGTTCCAGCAGCCAGGGGGACCTCCAGCCCCAGCATTTT
TRBJ1-2 | NA | TRBV28 | NA | CASRSPAGRDNYGYTF | TGTGCCAGCAGATCTCCCGCAGGGCGAGATAACTATGGCTACACCTTC
TRBJ2-1 | NA | TRBV6-4 | TRBD2 | CASLKGGTSGSMHNEQFF | TGTGCCAGCTTGAAAGGCGGGACTAGCGGGAGTATGCACAATGAGCAGTTCTTC
TRBJ2-2 | NA | TRBV21-1 | NA | CASSKDRSPREGHTGELFF | TGTGCCAGCAGCAAGGACCGGAGTCCGCGGGAGGGCCACACCGGGGAGCTGTTTTTT
TRBJ2-7 | NA | TRBV27 | TRBD2 | CASSARGDPGYEQYF | TGTGCCAGCAGTGCACGGGGGGACCCGGGCTACGAGCAGTACTTC
TRBJ2-1 | NA | TRBV14 | TRBD2 | CASSFSGRVGNEQFF | TGTGCCAGCAGCTTTAGCGGGAGGGTCGGGAATGAGCAGTTCTTC
TRBJ2-2 | few | TRBV7-2 | NA | CASSLDFAGELFF | TGTGCCAGCAGCTTAGACTTCGCCGGGGAGCTGTTTTTT
TRBJ2-5 | NA | TRBV6-6 | TRBD1 | CASRPGQEETQYF | TGTGCCAGCAGACCGGGACAGGAGGAGACCCAGTACTTC
TRBJ1-2 | few | TRBV4-1 | NA | CASSQVSTGLYGYTF | TGCGCCAGCAGCCAAGTTTCTACAGGCCTCTATGGCTACACCTTC
TRBJ2-5 | NA | TRBV14 | TRBD2 | CASSGLAGQETQYF | TGTGCCAGCAGTGGTCTAGCGGGACAAGAGACCCAGTACTTC
TRBJ1-5 | NA | TRBV19 | TRBD1 | CATSADRGPQPQHF | TGTGCCACATCGGCGGACAGGGGGCCTCAGCCCCAGCATTTT